This TCR beta chain was sequenced in a study of shared clonotypes between healthy human individuals. Study-level results: Depth was large, yet rarefaction showed that sorted-subset sequencing was incomplete.

The repertoire was sequenced with immunoSEQ multiplex PCR; TCRdb's copy has only in-frame clones and lacks some. This repertoire shows approximately 2.3 million clones, 93% found once; its top ten account for about 0.39%. Germline CDR1 and CDR2: SGHRS and YFSETQ. The length of the CDR3 is 16 residues. The V end was cut by 3 bases, the J end by 2 bases, with 16 bases between. In the case of this clone: Antigen unknown.

V gene TRBV5-1 combines with J gene TRBJ2-3; D gene uncertain. Sequencing was done on a sample of naive CD4+ T cells from PBMCs. Subset noted: CD45RA+ positively selected. The source of this sequence is a man younger than 35 in good health. Some clones in this sample may be carry-over from other donors' samples. CDR3 residues: CASSSQAPSITDTQYF. The CDR3 coding sequence is TGCGCCAGCAGCTCCCAAGCCCCGTCCATCACAGATACGCAGTATTTT.